Presented here are 6 T cell receptor beta chains from one specimen sequenced in a study of early T cells in non-severe SARS-CoV-2 infection. Via MiXCR, TCRdb re-called the 5' RACE reads, giving one row per CDR3 protein. Among 65,000 to 75,000 distinct CDR3 sequences listed, roughly 4.8% were seen once. The material was whole blood, obtained at baseline. Receptors were obtained from an adult who was a healthcare worker with PCR-confirmed SARS-CoV-2 infection or an uninfected control (not recorded which). The donor label of this sample is uncertain.

Many counts were recorded for this clonotype. This chain links TRBV10-3 with TRBJ2-7; D is unresolved. The V gene lost 2 bases and the J gene lost 0 bases, with 11 bases spanning the gap. Germline V lookup: CDR1 ENHRY, CDR2 SYGVKD. CDR3 size: 15 residues. The CDR3 region is CAISEGDLSSYEQYF. For the CDR3, the DNA is TGTGCCATCAGTGAGGGGGATTTGAGCTCCTACGAGCAGTACTTC.

This clonotype was recorded many times. The V call is TRBV7-2, the J call TRBJ2-3; unclear D gene. The germline V gene encodes CDR1 SGHTA and CDR2 FQGNSA. Between the trimmed V and J ends, which lost 0 bases and 8 bases, there was a span of 6 bases. This CDR3 region has 12 residues. CDR3 region: CASSLASGTQYF. The DNA of the CDR3 is TGTGCCAGCAGCTTAGCGAGTGGTACGCAGTATTTT.

This clonotype was observed at least ten times. The V and J genes are TRBV2 and TRBJ2-7, with a weak D call TRBD1 (6 bases). The V gene's germline CDR1 is SNHLY and CDR2 FYNNEI. V gave up 4 bases and J gave up 2 bases, with 9 bases separating them. There are 13 residues in the CDR3. The CDR3: CASSGTGTYEQYF. The DNA for the CDR3 is TGTGCCAGCAGTGGAACAGGGACCTACGAGCAGTACTTC.

The CDR3, as DNA: TGTGCCAGCAGTTACGAGGGGCAGGCCGTCTATGGCTACACCTTC. Protein: CASSYEGQAVYGYTF. This chain uses TRBV6-5 with TRBJ1-2; D might be TRBD1 (5 bases). V lost 2 bases, J lost 4 bases, and 14 bases lay in between. Germline V gives CDR1 MNHEY, CDR2 SVGAGI. The CDR3 loop spans 15 amino acids.

J is TRBJ2-1 and V is TRBV4-2, with D unresolved. The CDR3 length is 11 residues. Trimming took 5 bases from V and 15 from J, leaving 14 bases between them. In germline, CDR1 is LGHNA, CDR2 YNFKEQ. CDR3 sequence reads: CASSTPGLPFF. DNA for the CDR3: TGTGCCAGCAGCACCCCCGGTTTGCCGTTCTTC.

This clonotype was counted ten times or more. This chain joins TRBV15 and TRBJ1-2, with D hard to call. The CDR3 extends over 13 amino acids. Germline-derived CDR1 and CDR2 are LNHNV and YYDKDF (reference sequence). Trimming removed 3 bases from V and 5 bases from J, with 10 bases in between. The CDR3 DNA follows: TGTGCCACCAGCAGGGGGTCAGTTTATGGCTACACCTTC. It codes for CATSRGSVYGYTF.